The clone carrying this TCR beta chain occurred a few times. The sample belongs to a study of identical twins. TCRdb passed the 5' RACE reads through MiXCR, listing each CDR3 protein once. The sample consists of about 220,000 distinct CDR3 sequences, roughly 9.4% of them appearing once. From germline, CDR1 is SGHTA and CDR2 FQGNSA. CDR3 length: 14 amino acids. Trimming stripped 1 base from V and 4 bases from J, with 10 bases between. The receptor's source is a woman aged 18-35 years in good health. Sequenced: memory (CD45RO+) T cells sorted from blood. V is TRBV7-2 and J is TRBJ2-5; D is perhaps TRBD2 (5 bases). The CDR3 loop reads CASSLEMGRETQYF. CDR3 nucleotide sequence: TGTGCCAGCAGCTTAGAGATGGGGAGAGAGACCCAGTACTTC.